The table lists the clone carrying this TCR beta chain with a count of one. This record comes from a study of sequential checkpoint blockade in melanoma. Profiled with immunoSEQ multiplex PCR; TCRdb holds only in-frame clones, not every one. The table records over 8,000 clones, approximately 71% of them present only once. Treatment of the sample: randomized to nivolumab then ipilimumab (arm A) or the reverse (arm B). The source is a human donor with melanoma. Sequenced here: CD8+ T cells sorted from blood (inferred from file names), sampled from a patient given nivolumab and ipilimumab in sequence.

The CDR3 loop is CASSFASGYNTGELFF. DNA of the CDR3: TGCGCCAGCAGCTTCGCTAGCGGATATAACACCGGGGAGCTGTTTTTT. The J gene is TRBJ2-2, the V gene TRBV5-1; 7 nucleotides align to TRBD2. Germline V gene data show CDR1 as SGHRS and CDR2 as YFSETQ. The CDR3 has 16 residues. Unmatched junction bases numbered 6, after V lost 2 bases and J lost 2 bases.